The present TCR beta chain was sequenced within a study of blood T cell repertoires in COVID-19. Study in general: From the United States, Italy and Spain came samples of acute and convalescent COVID-19. Sample material is recorded as cDNA or gDNA derived from T cells, B-cell-depleted T cells, or PBMCs.

In the original workflow: For nucleated cells, counts were estimated from reference gene primer amplification. TCRdb's copy holds only in-frame clones and misses some; the assay was immunoSEQ multiplex PCR. V and J calls and clone size are given by that table; D and trimming were obtained from the DNA. Here the sample spans about 170,000 clones, roughly 79% being singletons. The CDR3 loop spans 11 amino acids. V shed 7 bases and J shed 8 bases, with 14 bases lying between them. Germline V lookup: CDR1 DFQATT, CDR2 SNEGSKA (reference sequence). The material sequenced was peripheral blood. V gene TRBV20-1 combines with J gene TRBJ1-1; D is unresolved. This sequence originates from an elderly woman with acute or convalescent COVID-19. CDR3 nucleotides: TGCAGTGTTAGTAGGAGCCAGGAAGCTTTCTTT. This codes for CSVSRSQEAFF.